This T cell receptor (beta chain) is from a study of PD-1 blockade in classical Hodgkin lymphoma. Across the study: With a 2-week interval, patients received intravenous nivolumab at 3 mg/kg.

Study-wide points: Why repertoires differed is undefined; disease activity or prior therapy possibly contributed.

Brentuximab vedotin exposure varied, and every patient relapsed after autologous stem cell transplantation. Assay: immunoSEQ multiplex PCR; the TCRdb copy retains only in-frame clones and omits some. The repertoire includes under 45,000 clones, about 74% of them detected once, and about a fifth sits in the top ten. On this clone: The antigen remains undetermined. Other DNA variants within this sample encode the same CDR3.

This sequence originates from a human donor with classical Hodgkin lymphoma. The sequences come from peripheral blood mononuclear cells (PBMCs), collected at baseline.

The CDR3 loop reads CASSTRDGSYEQYF. The CDR3 coding sequence is TGTGCCAGTAGTACCCGGGACGGAAGCTACGAGCAGTACTTC. The V gene is TRBV19, the J gene TRBJ2-7; D could derive from TRBD1 or TRBD2 (5 bases each). This CDR3 comprises 14 residues. The V gene lost 4 bases and the J gene lost 3 bases, with 13 bases spanning the gap. The germline V gene has CDR1 LNHDA and CDR2 SQIVND (reference sequence).